This paragraph covers one T cell receptor (beta chain) sequence. Sequencing was performed with immunoSEQ multiplex PCR; in TCRdb, only in-frame clones are kept and a portion is missing. The repertoire holds 70,000 to 85,000 clones, with 92% as singletons. The data derive from a study of T cell changes during pregnancy in multiple sclerosis. The germline V and J ends were trimmed by 4 bases and 8 bases, with 18 bases remaining between them. In germline, CDR1 is SQVTM, CDR2 ANQGSEA. This CDR3 is 14 amino acids long. Source: peripheral blood, taken before pregnancy. The clonotype was recovered from a female donor with multiple sclerosis, enrolled in a pregnancy study. This chain joins TRBV29-1 and TRBJ2-1, with no clear D. Here the CDR3 DNA reads TGCAGCGTTGTTGCGCTCCCGGGTGTGGATGAGCAGTTCTTC. It translates to CSVVALPGVDEQFF.